This section outlines one TCR beta chain sequence together with its context. The data originate from a study of Ad26.COV2.S vaccination and SARS-CoV-2 variants. Treatment specified: roughly 19 received Ad26.COV2.S at low or high dose, single or two shots; several received placebo; per-sample allocation not given. Sampling was performed 63 days after the first vaccine or placebo injection. Its platform was an Ad26 vector, and its expressed antigen was Wuhan-strain SARS-CoV-2 spike. Only in-frame clones appear in the TCRdb table, and some are missing; sequencing was by immunoSEQ multiplex PCR. The table lists around 320,000 clones, about 86% of them singletons. Per the germline V gene, CDR1 is ENHRY and CDR2 is SYGVKD. This CDR3 is 13 amino acids long. The V gene lost 9 bases and the J gene lost 2 bases, with 14 bases spanning the gap.

The specimen comprised peripheral blood, sampled in a trial of Ad26.COV2.S vaccine versus placebo. The TCR originated in a person aged 18-65 years who received the Ad26.COV2.S COVID-19 vaccine or a placebo. V usage is TRBV10-3 and J usage is TRBJ2-7, with unresolved D. The CDR3 DNA reads as TGTGCCATACTCAACCCGGGCACCTACGAGCAGTACTTC. It is translated as CAILNPGTYEQYF.